These T cell receptor beta chains were read from a single sample in a study of CD4 T cells in relation to SARS-CoV-2 and coronaviruses. No antigen has been identified for these receptors. The protocol was immunoSEQ multiplex PCR, while the TCRdb copy is restricted to in-frame clones and leaves out a portion. The sample holds more than 15,000 clones, approximately 78% seen once. The specimen sequenced was CD4+ T cells from PBMCs, cultured in vitro. These receptors all come from a human donor in good health. Each CDR3 is given with its conserved first and last residue. Fields, in order: D gene, J gene, V gene, clone size, CDR3 DNA, CDR3 protein. The D gene is left open where the match is weak. Clone size is given for some rows only: seen once, a few or many times, or a class if the clone is expanded.

TRBD1	TRBJ1-5	TRBV18	.	TGTGCCAGCTCACCAAATGAGGGGGCTCAGCCCCAGCATTTT	CASSPNEGAQPQHF
TRBD1	TRBJ1-2	TRBV11-2	.	TGTGCCAGCAGCTTAGATAGGACAGGGCATGGCTACACCTTC	CASSLDRTGHGYTF
.	TRBJ1-1	TRBV5-6	.	TGTGCCAGCAGCTTGGCCGGCCCGAACACTGAAGCTTTCTTT	CASSLAGPNTEAFF
.	TRBJ1-1	TRBV18	once	TGTGCCAGCTCACCACGTACAGGCCAATTCACTGAAGCTTTCTTT	CASSPRTGQFTEAFF
.	TRBJ2-3	TRBV12-5	once	TGTGCTAGTGGTTTGCCGGGGACCGGAGATACGCAGTATTTT	CASGLPGTGDTQYF
.	TRBJ1-3	TRBV9	medium-sized	TGTGCCAGCAGCGTAGAAGGTGGAAACACCATATATTTT	CASSVEGGNTIYF
TRBD1	TRBJ1-2	TRBV6-2/TRBV6-3	.	TGTGCCAGCAGCCCGTCACCGGGACAGGGGTTCGGCTACACCTTC	CASSPSPGQGFGYTF
.	TRBJ2-2	TRBV6-4	.	TGTGCCAGCAGCTCAGAGTGGGGCGCCGGGGAGCTGTTTTTT	CASSSEWGAGELFF
TRBD1	TRBJ1-4	TRBV18	once	TGTGCCAGCTCCACCTCAGGGGGCCTCGGGGAACTGTTTTTT	CASSTSGGLGELFF
TRBD1	TRBJ1-1	TRBV3-1/TRBV3-2	few	TGTGCCAGCAGCCAATTGATGAGGGGGCTGTACACTGAAGCTTTCTTT	CASSQLMRGLYTEAFF
.	TRBJ1-1	TRBV9	.	TGTGCCAGCAGCGTAGCGGGCGGCAGCGCATTCCCTGAAGAAGCTTTCTTT	CASSVAGGSAFPEEAFF
TRBD2	TRBJ2-3	TRBV27	.	TGTGCCAGCAGTTTATCGGCTAGCGGGAGTACAGATACGCAGTATTTT	CASSLSASGSTDTQYF
.	TRBJ2-1	TRBV27	.	TGTGCCAGCAGTTTATCTGGCAGGCGCTCCTACAATGAGCAGTTCTTC	CASSLSGRRSYNEQFF
TRBD2	TRBJ2-2	TRBV5-1	.	TGCGCCAGCAGCTTGGGGACTAGCGGGAAAAACACCGGGGAGCTGTTTTTT	CASSLGTSGKNTGELFF
.	TRBJ2-7	TRBV5-6	.	TGTGCCAGCAGCTTGGTAGGGAACGAGCAGTACTTC	CASSLVGNEQYF
TRBD1	TRBJ2-7	TRBV18	.	TGTGCCAGCTCGGGGACAGGATCAAACTACGAGCAGTACTTC	CASSGTGSNYEQYF
.	TRBJ1-5	TRBV10-1	few	TGCGCCAGCAGTGATCCTGATCAGCCCCAGCATTTT	CASSDPDQPQHF
TRBD1	TRBJ1-5	TRBV28	.	TGTGCCAGCAGTACTAAGGGACAGGGGGGGAACCAGCATTTT	CASSTKGQGGNQHF
TRBD1	TRBJ1-5	TRBV19	.	TGTGCCAGTAGTGGCGGGACAGGCAATCAGCCCCAGCATTTT	CASSGGTGNQPQHF
.	TRBJ1-5	TRBV30	once	TGTGCCTGGAGTCCAGGACGATTCAGCCCAACCGTGTGGCAGCCCCAGCATTTT	CAWSPGRFSPTVWQPQHF
TRBD2	TRBJ2-7	TRBV27	.	TGTGCCAGCAGTCCCCTAGCGGGAGTGAGCTACGAGCAGTACTTC	CASSPLAGVSYEQYF
TRBD1	TRBJ1-4	TRBV27	.	TGTGCCAGCAGTTTATCTTGGACAGGTCGGGAAAAACTGTTTTTT	CASSLSWTGREKLFF
.	TRBJ2-1	TRBV5-1	.	TGCGCCAGCAGCTCCACTAGGAACTCCTACAATGAGCAGTTCTTC	CASSSTRNSYNEQFF
TRBD1	TRBJ1-2	TRBV9	.	TGTGCCAGCAGCGAGGACAGGGGAGTAGGCTACACCTTC	CASSEDRGVGYTF
.	TRBJ1-2	TRBV4-1	few	TGCGCCAGCAGCCACCCCGCAAGAGGGGTTGACTATGGCTACACCTTC	CASSHPARGVDYGYTF
TRBD1	TRBJ2-3	TRBV18	.	TGTGCCAGCTCCGGGACAGGGCGCAGTGAAGCGCAGTATTTT	CASSGTGRSEAQYF
TRBD1	TRBJ2-3	TRBV19	.	TGTGCCAGCGCTTCTAGGGGGCTTTGGACAGATACGCAGTATTTT	CASASRGLWTDTQYF
.	TRBJ2-6	TRBV19	.	TGTGCCAGTAATCCAGCTGGAAAATCTGGGGCCAACGTCCTGACTTTC	CASNPAGKSGANVLTF
.	TRBJ1-2	TRBV6-5	.	TGTGCCAGCAGTTACGGCCCACCGGACTATGGCTACACCTTC	CASSYGPPDYGYTF
.	TRBJ1-1	TRBV6-5	.	TGTGCCAGCAGTTACTCGGGGAAGGAAGCTTTCTTT	CASSYSGKEAFF
.	TRBJ2-2	TRBV5-1	once	TGCGCCAGCAGCTTGAGGGAGCAGGTGGAGCTGTTTTTT	CASSLREQVELFF
TRBD1	TRBJ2-2	TRBV15	.	TGTGCCACCCAGACAGGGGGTACGAACACCGGGGAGCTGTTTTTT	CATQTGGTNTGELFF
.	TRBJ1-5	TRBV11-2	.	TGTGCCAGCAGCTTAGACGGGTTCGGGAAAAATCAGCCCCAGCATTTT	CASSLDGFGKNQPQHF
.	TRBJ2-1	TRBV11-3	.	TGTGCCAGCAGCCCAGGTTCGACAGTATACAATGAGCAGTTCTTC	CASSPGSTVYNEQFF
TRBD1	TRBJ2-7	TRBV5-6	.	TGTGCCAGCAGCCCACCCCGGGGACAGGGTATTTCCTACGAGCAGTACTTC	CASSPPRGQGISYEQYF
TRBD2	TRBJ2-2	TRBV2	.	TGTGCCAGCAGGCCGGGACTAGCGGGAGGCGGGGAGCTGTTTTTT	CASRPGLAGGGELFF
TRBD2	TRBJ2-5	TRBV3-1/TRBV3-2	.	TGTGCCAGCAGCCAAGCCCCAGGAGCGGGAGGCCAAGAGACCCAGTACTTC	CASSQAPGAGGQETQYF
TRBD1	TRBJ2-1	TRBV11-2	.	TGTGCCAGCAGCCAAAGGACAGGGCCTGGCAATGAGCAGTTCTTC	CASSQRTGPGNEQFF
.	TRBJ1-1	TRBV14	.	TGTGCCAGCAGCCAAGATTTACGGGTGGACACTGAAGCTTTCTTT	CASSQDLRVDTEAFF
.	TRBJ1-4	TRBV28	.	TGTGCCAGCAGTTACGGGGGCCTAAATGAAAAACTGTTTTTT	CASSYGGLNEKLFF
TRBD1	TRBJ1-2	TRBV2	once	TGTGCCAGCAGGCCCGGACAGGGAAGACCGTTTAGCTACACCTTC	CASRPGQGRPFSYTF
TRBD2	TRBJ2-1	TRBV3-1/TRBV3-2	.	TGTGCCAGCAGCCAAGATCCAGCGGGAGTGTATGAGCAGTTCTTC	CASSQDPAGVYEQFF
.	TRBJ1-2	TRBV3-1/TRBV3-2	.	TGTGCCAGCAGCCTCCAAGGGCAGGGGCCCGAGGGCTACACCTTC	CASSLQGQGPEGYTF
.	TRBJ1-5	TRBV4-2	.	TGTGCCAGCAGCCAAGATATAGGCAGCAATCAGCCCCAGCATTTT	CASSQDIGSNQPQHF
TRBD1	TRBJ2-5	TRBV28	.	TGTGCCAGCAGTTCCCCCGGGACAGGGGCAGAGACCCAGTACTTC	CASSSPGTGAETQYF
.	TRBJ2-5	TRBV12-5	.	TGTGCTAGTGGTTTGGTAGTCTTTAAGCGGGACCAAGAGACCCAGTACTTC	CASGLVVFKRDQETQYF
.	TRBJ2-2	TRBV30	.	TGTGCCTGGCAATATGGACCACGGGGCACCGGGGAGCTGTTTTTT	CAWQYGPRGTGELFF
.	TRBJ2-2	TRBV11-2	.	TGTGCCAGCAGCTTAGACTGGACCGGGGAGCTGTTTTTT	CASSLDWTGELFF
.	TRBJ2-5	TRBV24-1	.	TGTGCCACCAACGACAGGGAGGTAATGCAGACCCAGTACTTC	CATNDREVMQTQYF
.	TRBJ2-6	TRBV19	.	TGTGCCAGTACCGGCACTCTGCCTAACTCTGGGGCCAACGTCCTGACTTTC	CASTGTLPNSGANVLTF